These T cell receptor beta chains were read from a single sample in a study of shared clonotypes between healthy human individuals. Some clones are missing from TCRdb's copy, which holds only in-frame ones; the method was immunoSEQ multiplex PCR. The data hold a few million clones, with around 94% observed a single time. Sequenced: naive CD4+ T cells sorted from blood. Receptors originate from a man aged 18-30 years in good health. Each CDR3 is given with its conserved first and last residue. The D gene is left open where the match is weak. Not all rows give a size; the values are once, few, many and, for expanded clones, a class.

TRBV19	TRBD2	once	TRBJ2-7	TGTGCCAGTAGTGGGACTAGCGGGGGGGCCTACGAGCAGTACTTC	CASSGTSGGAYEQYF
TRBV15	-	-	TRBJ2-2	TGTGCCACTAAGGATTGGGGTCGCACCGGGGAGCTGTTTTTT	CATKDWGRTGELFF
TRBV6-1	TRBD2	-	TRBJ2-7	TGTGCCAGCAGTACAATTTGGGGGGGTATCTACGAGCAGTACTTC	CASSTIWGGIYEQYF
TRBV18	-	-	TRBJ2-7	TGTGCCAGCTCACCGGCCTCTACCCCTAACGAGCAGTACTTC	CASSPASTPNEQYF
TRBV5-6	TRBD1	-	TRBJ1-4	TGTGCCAGCAGCGTTCGGACAGGGGGGCATGAAAAACTGTTTTTT	CASSVRTGGHEKLFF
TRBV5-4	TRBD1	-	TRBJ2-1	TGTGCCAGCAGAAGGGACAGCAATGAGCAGTTCTTC	CASRRDSNEQFF
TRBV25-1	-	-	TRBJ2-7	TGTGCCAGCAGTGAATCAGGACCCGACTCCTACGAGCAGTACTTC	CASSESGPDSYEQYF
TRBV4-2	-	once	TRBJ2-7	TGTGCCAGCAGCCCTAGATGGGGTGGCGGGTTAGCCTACGAGCAGTACTTC	CASSPRWGGGLAYEQYF
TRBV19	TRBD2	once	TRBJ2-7	TGTGCCAGTAGTTCAGCGGGAGCAGTCCCCTACGAGCAGTACTTC	CASSSAGAVPYEQYF
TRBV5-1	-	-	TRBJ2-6	TGCGCCAGCAGCTTGGGCAGTATGGGACTCTCTGGGGCCAACGTCCTGACTTTC	CASSLGSMGLSGANVLTF
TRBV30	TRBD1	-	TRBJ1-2	TGTGCCTGGAGTCCGGGACAGACCTATGGCTACACCTTC	CAWSPGQTYGYTF
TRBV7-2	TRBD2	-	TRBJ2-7	TGTGCCAGCACCCAGCGGGGAACTTCCTACGAGCAGTACTTC	CASTQRGTSYEQYF
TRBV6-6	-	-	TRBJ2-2	TGTGCCAGCAGGGCCGACACCGGGGAGCTGTTTTTT	CASRADTGELFF
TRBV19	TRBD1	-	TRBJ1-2	TGTGCCAGTAGTATAGGACCAGGGGGCAACTATGGCTACACCTTC	CASSIGPGGNYGYTF
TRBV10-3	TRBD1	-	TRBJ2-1	TGTGCCATCAGTGAGAACCAGGGGGAATACAATGAGCAGTTCTTC	CAISENQGEYNEQFF
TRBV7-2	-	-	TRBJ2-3	TGTGCCAGCAGTTTCCCTAGCGCCGGGGGTACAGATACGCAGTATTTT	CASSFPSAGGTDTQYF
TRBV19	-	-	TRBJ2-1	TGTGCCAGTAGTATATTCCCGACAGGCTACAATGAGCAGTTCTTC	CASSIFPTGYNEQFF
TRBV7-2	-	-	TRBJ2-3	TGTGCCAGCAGCTTGTCAGGGGCCATACCCACGCAGTATTTT	CASSLSGAIPTQYF
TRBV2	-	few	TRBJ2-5	TGTGCCAGCAGTGGGACAGTCCAAGAGACCCAGTACTTC	CASSGTVQETQYF
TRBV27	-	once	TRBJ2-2	TGTGCCAGCAGCGGTCCCGGGACTAAGGGGGCCGGGGAGCTGTTTTTT	CASSGPGTKGAGELFF
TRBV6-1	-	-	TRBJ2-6	TGTGCCAGCACCCCGGTGGGCTCTGGGGCCAACGTCCTGACTTTC	CASTPVGSGANVLTF
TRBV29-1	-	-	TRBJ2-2	TGCAGCGTTGAGCCAGAGAACACCGGGGAGCTGTTTTTT	CSVEPENTGELFF
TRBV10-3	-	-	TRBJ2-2	TGTGCCATCGAAGGACAGAGCACCGGGGAGCTGTTTTTT	CAIEGQSTGELFF
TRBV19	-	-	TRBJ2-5	TGTGCCAGTCTCGGAGCGGAGACCCAGTACTTC	CASLGAETQYF
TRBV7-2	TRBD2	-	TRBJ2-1	TGTGCCAGCAGCTTAGGTGGACTAGCGGGAGTAATTGAGCAGTTCTTC	CASSLGGLAGVIEQFF
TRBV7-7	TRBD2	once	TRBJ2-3	TGTGCTAGCAGCGCGGGACTAGCCGGCGAAACGCAGTATTTT	CASSAGLAGETQYF
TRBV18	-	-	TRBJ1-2	TGTGCCAGCTCACCAGGAGGACTTCTGGCTTTTCGAGGCTACACCTTC	CASSPGGLLAFRGYTF
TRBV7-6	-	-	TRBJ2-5	TGTGCCAGCAGCTTAGCAGGGCTCTCCCTAGAGACCCAGTACTTC	CASSLAGLSLETQYF
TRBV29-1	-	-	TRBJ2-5	TGCAGCGTTGAGTCAGCTCCACGAGAGACCCAGTACTTC	CSVESAPRETQYF
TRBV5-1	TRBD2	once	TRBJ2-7	TGCGCCAGCAGCTTGCTAGCGGGAGAGGCCTACGAGCAGTACTTC	CASSLLAGEAYEQYF
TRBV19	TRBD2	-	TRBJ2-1	TGTGCCAGTAGTCCCCTAGCGGGAGTCTACAATGAGCAGTTCTTC	CASSPLAGVYNEQFF
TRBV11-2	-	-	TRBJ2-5	TGTGCCAGCAGCTACCGCCCCTCGGTGGATGAGCAGTACTTC	CASSYRPSVDEQYF
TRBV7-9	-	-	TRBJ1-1	TGTGCCAGCAGCTTAGATATAGGCACTGAAGCTTTCTTT	CASSLDIGTEAFF
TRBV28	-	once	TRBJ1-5	TGTGCCAGCAGGCGTGTGGGGAATCAGCCCCAGCATTTT	CASRRVGNQPQHF
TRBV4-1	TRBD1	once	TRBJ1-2	TGCGCCAGCAGCCCCAACGACAGGGCTAACTATGGCTACACCTTC	CASSPNDRANYGYTF
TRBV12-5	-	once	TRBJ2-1	TGTGCTAGTGGTCAATACAATGAGCAGTTCTTC	CASGQYNEQFF
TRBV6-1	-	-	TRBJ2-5	TGTGCCAGCAGTGAACGTGGCAGGGGTAAGACCCAGTACTTC	CASSERGRGKTQYF
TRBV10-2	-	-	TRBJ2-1	TGCGCCAGCAGTGAGCGGTACAATGAGCAGTTCTTC	CASSERYNEQFF
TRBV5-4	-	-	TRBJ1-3	TGTGCCAGCCGACGACGAGGCTCGGGAAACACCATATATTTT	CASRRRGSGNTIYF
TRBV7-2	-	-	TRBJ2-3	TGTGCCAGCACTCTACCCACTCTCACAGATACGCAGTATTTT	CASTLPTLTDTQYF
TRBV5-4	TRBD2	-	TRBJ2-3	TGTGCCAGCAGCTTGGACGGGAGGGGCCGTACGCAGTATTTT	CASSLDGRGRTQYF
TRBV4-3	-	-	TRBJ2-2	TGCGCCAGCAGCCACGAAACCGGGGAGCTGTTTTTT	CASSHETGELFF
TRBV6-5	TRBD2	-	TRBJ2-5	TGTGCCAGCAGCTTTGGACTAGCGGGAACAGAGACCCAGTACTTC	CASSFGLAGTETQYF
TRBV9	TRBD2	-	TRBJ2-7	TGTGCCAGCAGCGTGGGACTAGCGGGGTCTCTTGCGGACTACGAGCAGTACTTC	CASSVGLAGSLADYEQYF
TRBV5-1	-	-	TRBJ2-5	TGCGCCAGCAGCTCCCCCCAAGAGACCCAGTACTTC	CASSSPQETQYF
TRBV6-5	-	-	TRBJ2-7	TGTGCCAGCAGCCGTAGTTCCTACGAGCAGTACTTC	CASSRSSYEQYF
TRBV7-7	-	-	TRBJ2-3	TGTGCTAGCAGCTTGGGGGGCTCTTCTAGCACAGATACGCAGTATTTT	CASSLGGSSSTDTQYF
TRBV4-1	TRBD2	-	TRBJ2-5	TGCGCCAGCAGCGATGTAGCGGGGGGGGTGGAGACCCAGTACTTC	CASSDVAGGVETQYF